Sequencing of this TCR beta chain was carried out in a study of response to subunit inactivated influenza vaccine. TCRdb re-derived calls from the RT-PCR reads in MiXCR, one entry per CDR3 protein. Here the sample spans some 600,000 distinct CDR3 sequences, 14% being singletons. CDR1 and CDR2 from the germline V gene are SGHTA and FQGNSA. This CDR3 is built from 15 residues. Trimming pared 2 bases from V and 6 bases from J, leaving 14 bases between. J is TRBJ2-1 and V is TRBV7-2; D is possibly TRBD1 or TRBD2 (5 bases each). This TCR was recovered from a man in his forties or fifties who received an inactivated influenza vaccine. Material: PBMCs from blood, obtained roughly 2 weeks before vaccination. As DNA, the CDR3 is TGTGCCAGCAGCTTACGGGGCGGCCGAACCAATGAGCAGTTCTTC. This translates into CASSLRGGRTNEQFF.